This record covers a single TCR beta chain. This record comes from a study of blood T cell repertoires in COVID-19. Study details: T cells, B-cell-depleted T cells, or PBMCs provided the cDNA or gDNA that served as material.

Ages ranged from roughly 18 to 100 years, with residence in under 25 US areas. Cohorts were based on clinical histories the participants reported. The CDR3 is 19 amino acids. With 4 bases removed from V and 0 bases from J, the gap between germline ends came to 19 bases. Germline lookup yields CDR1 LGHNA and CDR2 YSLEER. As originally analysed: Estimation of nucleated cell counts was performed using reference gene primer amplification. TCRdb keeps only in-frame clones here, not all; method: immunoSEQ multiplex PCR. V, J and clone size derive from that table, while D and trimming were established from the DNA sequence. This sample has 150,000 to 200,000 clones, with 76% found just once.

V gene TRBV4-3 combines with J gene TRBJ2-6; D is undetermined. The sequence was obtained from a woman aged 45 to 65 with acute COVID-19. The sequenced material came from PBMCs or T cells enriched from blood (not recorded which). DNA for the CDR3: TGCGCCAGCAGCCCCACCGCGGCCGGCCCAGACTCTGGGGCCAACGTCCTGACTTTC. Translation gives CASSPTAAGPDSGANVLTF.